This T cell receptor (beta chain) stems from a study of PD-1 blockade in classical Hodgkin lymphoma. Study context: Intravenous nivolumab at 3 mg/kg was given to patients every 2 weeks. The study's findings and limits: Baseline diversity was lower in partial responders and progressors than complete responders. The repertoire differences lack a defined cause, possibly disease activity or prior therapy.

The CDR3 totals 16 residues. Germline V CDR1 and CDR2: SGHRS, YFSETQ. V was trimmed by 0 bases and J by 5 bases, leaving 17 bases between them. This clone was recorded once. Antigen: not known. This table comes from immunoSEQ multiplex PCR, and its TCRdb copy is limited to in-frame clones, with some not included. The table shows over 80,000 clones, with roughly 92% occurring only once. In every patient, relapse followed autologous stem cell transplantation, while exposure to brentuximab vedotin differed. The chain recombines TRBV5-1 with TRBJ1-1; maybe TRBD1 (6 bases). The clonotype was recovered from a human donor with classical Hodgkin lymphoma. The specimen comprised peripheral blood mononuclear cells (PBMCs), sampled at baseline. The DNA for the CDR3 is TGCGCCAGCAGCTTGGTTGGGGGGGCGCGTTTGACTGAAGCTTTCTTT. This codes for CASSLVGGARLTEAFF.